These 3 T cell receptor beta chains originate from one sample sequenced in a study of cytomegalovirus exposure and HLA in healthy donors. Primers for the PCR totalled 60 Vbeta and 13 Jbeta. Profiling relied on immunoSEQ multiplex PCR, and the TCRdb table lists in-frame clones only, not all of them. The sample yields approximately 110,000 clones, roughly 70% seen once. The sample consisted of PBMCs. These receptors all stem from a woman in her 30s in good health and CMV-seronegative.

V and J are TRBV10-1 and TRBJ2-3, with D maybe TRBD1 (6 bases). Germline values: CDR1 WNHNN, CDR2 SYGVQD (reference sequence). The CDR3 spans 14 residues. Trimming removed 10 bases from V and 6 bases from J, with 20 bases in between. Here the CDR3 reads CATSGTKGFDTQYF. The CDR3 DNA follows: TGCGCCACCTCTGGGACAAAGGGATTTGATACGCAGTATTTT.

J is TRBJ2-2 and V is TRBV5-1; TRBD2 is a possible D gene (6 bases). The CDR3 consists of 13 residues. Germline V CDR1 and CDR2: SGHRS, YFSETQ. V dropped 1 base and J dropped 6 bases, with 7 bases sitting between them. CDR3 bases: TGCGCCAGCAGCTTGTCGGGGGCCGGGGAGCTGTTTTTT. Encoded protein: CASSLSGAGELFF.

The chain is built from TRBV10-3 and TRBJ1-1, with 12 bases fitting TRBD1. CDR1 and CDR2 from the germline V gene are ENHRY and SYGVKD. The junction had 9 bases not matched to a gene; V was cut back by 6 bases and J by 1 base. CDR3 length: 17 amino acids. The CDR3, as DNA: TGTGCCATCAGGCCCGGGACAGGGGGCGGGACGAACACTGAAGCTTTCTTT. It codes for CAIRPGTGGGTNTEAFF.